A selection of T cell receptor beta chains follows, all from one sample in a study of blood T cell repertoires in COVID-19. Method: immunoSEQ multiplex PCR; TCRdb's copy keeps in-frame clones and lacks some. The table shows about 500,000 clones, with about nine tenths occurring only once. Sequencing used PBMCs or T cells enriched from blood (not recorded which). The receptors originated from a woman aged 18-29 years who had recovered from COVID-19. The CDR3 runs from the conserved cysteine through the conserved F or W. Each record gives: D gene, V gene, CDR3 protein. D genes are given only for firm matches.

- TRBV6-5 CASRLGPSGRTEAFF
- TRBV5-1 CASSLDTMKTF
TRBD2 TRBV12-5 CASGSGLAGSTDTQYF
- TRBV11-2 CASSLLQGNTGELFF
- TRBV6-5 CASSRTEGGSYEQYF
- TRBV18 CASSPDDYRDFGPSGNTIYF
- TRBV6-6 CASSLLGRSLNSPLHF
- TRBV2 CASRQPTNSPLHF
- TRBV18 CASSKNGGAGEPQHF
TRBD2 TRBV5-1 CASSLEGTSGLWDEQFF
- TRBV4-1 CASSQPFGRTTNEKLFF
TRBD1 TRBV10-3 CAISETGAANGYTF
- TRBV5-1 CASSLVGRGENYGYTF
TRBD2 TRBV7-8 CASSLIAGGLQETQYF
- TRBV5-1 CASRWEGDTEAFF
TRBD2 TRBV9 CASSPSGGDQETQYF
- TRBV12-1 CASSFTGVGSYEQYF
- TRBV12-3/TRBV12-4 CASSYGPGVEQFF